This T cell receptor beta chain was sequenced in a study of long-term antiretroviral therapy in people with HIV. Study conclusions and caveats: ART-treated samples gained diversity yet remained below transplant donor controls. There were no data on ART adherence, viral resistance or therapy changes, a gap that limits inferences about post-ART repertoire changes.

In germline, CDR1 is MRHNA, CDR2 SNTAGT. Trimming took 3 bases from V and 2 from J, leaving 16 bases between them. The CDR3 totals 16 residues. Worth noting for this clone: Its antigen is not known.

Post-ART PBMC samples numbered at least two per donor, and pre-ART ones at least one. Researchers ran immunoSEQ v3.0 at survey level. Some clones are missing from TCRdb's copy, which holds only in-frame ones; the method was immunoSEQ multiplex PCR. Found here are about 16,000 clones, roughly 88% of them singletons; the top ten hold about 15%. This material consisted of unsorted PBMCs, taken roughly 2.3 years before starting antiretroviral therapy. The chain carries TRBV6-4 and TRBJ2-5; D might be TRBD2 (6 bases). The TCR comes from a woman between 25 and 40 years old with HIV. Here the CDR3 DNA reads TGTGCCAGCAGTGAGCGGACTACCGGCCTTCAAGAGACCCAGTACTTC. Translating gives CASSERTTGLQETQYF.